This TCR beta chain was retrieved from a study of blood T cell repertoires in COVID-19 (dated by TCRdb to between 2020 and 2021). About the investigation overall: Samples from collaborators originated in the United States, Italy and Spain and spanned both the acute and convalescent phases of COVID-19. The prospective study material was composed of cDNA or gDNA derived from T cells, B-cell-depleted T cells, or PBMCs. A de-identified subject ID, COVID-19 status, age in years and sex were almost always included in the sample metadata. Deeply sampled blood TCRbeta repertoires from subjects exposed to, actively infected with, or recovered from COVID-19 were included in the dataset. Where available, HLA class I and class II types were obtained from metadata supplied by the sample provider rather than from assay-based typing. A freely available public database, intended as a resource for researchers studying the immune response to SARS-CoV-2, is where the repertoires were released. The samples were drawn from two sources: the first 160 participants of the ongoing ImmuneRACE study, and some 1,300 subjects contributed by 6 global collaborators. Overall study results and their limits: The amount of clinical and demographic metadata varied by source and participant and was provided uncurated.

The immunoSEQ Assay, a bias-controlled multiplex PCR, was used to amplify TCRbeta CDR3 regions from genomic DNA. The authors processed their data as follows. Nucleated cell counts per sample were estimated from amplification of reference gene primers within the assay. To quantify the absolute abundance of each unique TCRbeta CDR3 rearrangement, sequence reads were collapsed and filtered. Productive Simpson clonality was computed per sample as the square root of Simpson's diversity index over productive rearrangements. TCRdb holds this immuneACCESS table with in-frame rearrangements only. Some clones are missing; in checked studies, unresolved V genes explain under half, and the rest has no known cause. From that table come the V and J calls and clone size; the DNA was used to work out D and trimming. Recorded for this sample are around 40,000 clones; 89% of them occurred a single time. The ten largest clones represent more than 5% of the sample.

On this clone: Its antigen remains unidentified. No quality values exist for individual bases; no much larger clone is one base distant.

Collaborating institutions collected whole blood in K2EDTA tubes following their own protocols. For TCRbeta analysis, collaborators shipped samples in one of three forms: frozen whole blood, isolated PBMCs, or DNA extracted from either of those sample types. The sequenced material came from peripheral blood. This clonotype was sampled from a human donor in a cohort sampled during active COVID-19.

The CDR3 loop reads CASSPPGRGNGNTIYF. The bases are TGTGCCAGCTCACCACCGGGCAGGGGTAATGGAAACACCATATATTTT. The sequence links TRBV18 to TRBJ1-3; TRBD1 is a weak D gene call, 6 bases matching. As encoded in the germline V gene, CDR1 is KGHSH while CDR2 is LQKENI. The junction carries 12 bases between V and J, which are trimmed by 0 bases and 3 bases respectively. There are 16 amino acids in the CDR3, from cysteine to phenylalanine inclusive. Only the CDR3 region is kept as DNA, spanning 48 bases read in frame from base 1.